This T cell receptor (beta chain) was captured in a study of blood T cell repertoires in COVID-19 (dated by TCRdb to about 2020). Background for the entire study: Collaborator samples came from the United States, Italy and Spain and covered acute and convalescent phases of COVID-19. The samples were drawn from two sources: the first 160 participants of the ongoing ImmuneRACE study, and fewer than 1,500 subjects contributed by 6 global collaborators. A de-identified subject ID, COVID-19 status, age in years and sex were almost always included in the sample metadata. HLA class I and class II types, where available, came from metadata supplied by the sample provider rather than from assay-based typing. The repertoires were released in a freely available public database intended as a resource for research on the immune response to SARS-CoV-2. The dataset comprised deeply sampled blood TCRbeta repertoires from subjects exposed to, actively infected with, or recovered from COVID-19. The prospective study material was composed of cDNA or gDNA derived from T cells, B-cell-depleted T cells, or PBMCs.

What the research found in general, with its limitations: How much clinical and demographic metadata was included differed by source and by participant, and the metadata was provided uncurated.

V lost 2 bases and J lost 5 bases, and the count of bases not matched to a germline gene is 7. The CDR1 and CDR2 encoded by the germline V gene are KGHSH and LQKENI. Counted from cysteine to phenylalanine, this CDR3 has 15 amino acids. The CDR3 DNA has 45 bases and is translated from base 1. TCRbeta CDR3 regions were amplified from genomic DNA using the immunoSEQ Assay, a bias-controlled multiplex PCR. On the study's bioinformatics: The number of nucleated cells in each sample was estimated from the amplification of reference gene primers within the assay. Sequence reads were collapsed and filtered to measure the absolute abundance of every unique TCRbeta CDR3 rearrangement. Productive Simpson clonality was computed per sample as the square root of Simpson's diversity index over productive rearrangements. The table comes from immuneACCESS by way of TCRdb, which keeps in-frame sequences with V and J called. Part of the clones is missing from these tables; in studies checked, under half for an unresolved V gene and the rest for unknown reasons. The DNA gave D and trimming, while V, J and clone size come from that table. The sample table records around 200,000 clones; 85% of these occur just once. The top ten constitute around 19% of the sample.

Concerning this clone itself: Its antigen is unknown. No much larger clone is present one base from it, and per-base qualities are unavailable.

Participants in the prospective study were aged roughly 18 to 89 years, lived in more than 20 United States geographic areas, and enrolled through a virtual design. In the prospective study, participants were assigned to cohorts based on the clinical history participants reported in a screening survey and a study questionnaire. Recovered participants in ImmuneRACE Cohort 3 were defined as having two consecutive negative NP/OP PCR tests, clearance from a healthcare professional, or resolution of symptoms. Each participant in the prospective study had whole blood, serum and a nasopharyngeal or oropharyngeal swab collected by mobile phlebotomists. Participants in the prospective study had the option to provide additional blood draws and questionnaires over a 2-month period. Before DNA extraction, blood samples from the prospective study were shipped at room temperature or frozen.

This clonotype originated in a man aged 35 to 55 who had recovered from COVID-19. The chain couples TRBV18 to TRBJ2-5, with 8 junctional bases fitting TRBD1. What was sequenced was PBMCs or T cells enriched from blood (not recorded which). The DNA sequence reads TGTGCCAGCTCACCATATCAGGGGGCGGAGGAGACCCAGTACTTC. This gives the protein CASSPYQGAEETQYF.